This is a list of T cell receptor beta chains from one sample in a study of shared clonotypes between healthy human individuals. Sequencing was performed with immunoSEQ multiplex PCR; in TCRdb, only in-frame clones are kept and a portion is missing. The sample has about 610,000 clones; approximately 96% are singletons. The sample consisted of naive CD8+ T cells sorted from blood. Every receptor here comes from a woman aged 25 to 39 in good health. Both conserved end residues are part of each CDR3.

v_call cdr3_aa
TRBV6-1 CASREDQRVWYTF
TRBV5-1 CASSLGTDYTGELFF
TRBV2 CASTGSSISYEQYF
TRBV19 CASSPGLGYNEQFF
TRBV28 CASSYRTGVTEAFF
TRBV7-9 CASSPGNEQFF
TRBV28 CASSLAYGPANEKLFF
TRBV7-9 CASSFGNPTEAFF
TRBV6-5 CASSPVLYNEQFF
TRBV28 CASSLGQGNQPQHF
TRBV29-1 CSVEGTGSPSGNTIYF
TRBV14 CASSHPTDTQYF
TRBV28 CASSSFRDGPDTQYF
TRBV14 CASSRSGAYNEQFF
TRBV6-1 CANRRDGSYEQYF
TRBV9 CANGQMPETQYF
TRBV14 CASSLPPGGGTGELFF
TRBV4-1 CASSQEGVQGNQPQHF
TRBV14 CASSQQTTGTRVADTQYF
TRBV9 CASSVGGATNEKLFF
TRBV27 CASSLFASRTPGELFF
TRBV9 CASSARWGAGSTDTQYF
TRBV27 CASSFHSGNQPQHF
TRBV27 CASSLYFTSRGDEQFF
TRBV14 CASSQVSGLLLGGLYNEQFF
TRBV27 CASSLVQGVHEKLFF
TRBV11-2 CASSGTSGRVPQETQYF
TRBV7-8 CASSSSGSSYEQYF
TRBV7-7 CASSLGADNEQFF
TRBV7-6 CASSLLASSYEQYF
TRBV5-4 CASSFLGIDGYTF
TRBV25-1 CASSVYRERYIQYF
TRBV5-8 CASSLSHRKLFF
TRBV5-1 CASSPLRTGETQYF
TRBV11-2 CASSLGTGKETQYF
TRBV7-9 CASSLVGQQETQYF
TRBV7-9 CASSSLDSANTGELFF
TRBV28 CASSTPRQGNQPQHF
TRBV10-3 CAISESGSEQFF
TRBV2 CASSPGQIYEQYF
TRBV7-9 CASSKTGGSFNEQFF
TRBV28 CASSLGVHGDEKLFF
TRBV5-8 CASSSAEEIYNEQFF
TRBV2 CASSEGTSGAREQFF
TRBV5-1 CASNSGGYNEQFF
TRBV27 CASSFGPGHYEQYF
TRBV14 CASSTVSSTEAFF
TRBV30 CAWSTTSEVKETQYF
TRBV28 CASSFKAAYGYTF
TRBV29-1 CSAQGGSYNEQFF
TRBV4-2 CASTIAGGGYEQFF
TRBV9 CASSALHPDTQYF
TRBV15 CATKDRVYTEAFF
TRBV14 CASSQMGYTEAFF
TRBV27 CASSEMARGANVLTF